This TCR beta chain came from a study of blood T cell repertoires in COVID-19. Looked up from germline, CDR1 is SGDLS and CDR2 is YYNGEE. Trimming shortened V by 4 bases and J by 4 bases, and 11 bases separated the two germline ends. The CDR3 loop spans 13 amino acids. This clone has a count of ten or more. As originally analysed: For nucleated cells, counts were estimated from reference gene primer amplification. Measured with immunoSEQ multiplex PCR; TCRdb has only the in-frame clones, and not every one. That table gives V, J and clone size, and the DNA gave D and trimming. The table shows 100,000 to 110,000 clones, with roughly 80% occurring only once.

The TCR originated in a man aged 45-65 years with active or convalescent COVID-19. The sequencing input was peripheral blood. J is TRBJ1-2 and V is TRBV9; D may be TRBD1 (5 bases). As DNA, the CDR3 is TGTGCCAGCAGCCCCGGGGGGAGCTATGGCTACACCTTC. It specifies CASSPGGSYGYTF.